The source of this T cell receptor (beta chain) is a study of blood T cell repertoires in COVID-19 (dated by TCRdb to the early 2020s). Background on the whole study: Samples covering the acute and convalescent phases of COVID-19 were provided by collaborators in the United States, Italy and Spain. The material from the prospective study consisted of cDNA or gDNA derived from T cells, B-cell-depleted T cells, or PBMCs. Deeply sampled blood TCRbeta repertoires from subjects exposed to, actively infected with, or recovered from COVID-19 were included in the dataset. The repertoires were released in a freely available public database meant as a resource for research on the immune response to SARS-CoV-2. Samples came from the ongoing ImmuneRACE study (first 160 participants) plus 1,254 subjects from 6 global collaborators. Sample metadata almost always included a de-identified subject ID, COVID-19 status, age in years and sex. Where available, HLA class I and class II types were taken from metadata supplied by the sample provider and were not determined by assay-based typing.

The immunoSEQ Assay, a bias-controlled multiplex PCR, was used to amplify TCRbeta CDR3 regions from genomic DNA. The authors processed their data as follows. The number of nucleated cells in each sample was estimated from the amplification of reference gene primers within the assay. To quantify the absolute abundance of each unique TCRbeta CDR3 rearrangement, sequence reads were collapsed and filtered. For each sample, productive Simpson clonality was calculated by taking the square root of Simpson's diversity index across productive rearrangements. In TCRdb, the immuneACCESS table is reduced to in-frame sequences with V and J assigned. These tables do not hold every clone; where another copy was compared, an unresolved V gene accounts for under half, and the others remain unexplained. The V and J calls and clone size are taken from that table; D and trimming were inferred from the DNA. This sample lists 130,000 or so clones; approximately 84% were detected once. The ten largest clones add up to about 3.7% of the sample.

Between the V and J ends, shortened by 5 bases and 1 base respectively, the junction contains 11 bases. CDR1 and CDR2 are read off the germline V gene as LGHNA and YNFKEQ. From the cysteine through the phenylalanine, the CDR3 covers 14 amino acids. Solely the CDR3 DNA is kept, with 42 bases framed from the first base. Participants in the prospective study were enrolled through a virtual design, were aged roughly 18 to 90 years, and lived in 24 United States geographic areas. In the prospective study, participants were assigned to cohorts based on the clinical history participants reported in a screening survey and a study questionnaire. Mobile phlebotomists in the prospective study collected whole blood, serum and a nasopharyngeal or oropharyngeal swab from every participant. Over a roughly two-month period, participants in the prospective study had the option of providing additional blood draws and questionnaires. Prospective study blood samples were shipped either frozen or at room temperature before DNA extraction.

General study outcomes and caveats: The quantity of clinical and demographic metadata differed by source and by participant and was supplied without curation.

A remark on this clone: What this receptor recognizes is not known. No much larger clone exists at a distance of one base, and base qualities are not known.

The sequenced sample consisted of PBMCs or T cells enriched from blood (not recorded which). This sequence uses TRBV4-2 and TRBJ1-1, and possibly TRBD1, on 5 matching bases. This sequence was found in a woman between 45 and 60 years old with acute COVID-19. The CDR3 reads as follows: CASSKQVENTEAFF. In nucleotides, the sequence is TGTGCCAGCAGCAAACAGGTGGAGAACACTGAAGCTTTCTTT.